One and the same sample provided the 30 T cell receptor beta chains below, sequenced in a study of long-term antiretroviral therapy in people with HIV. The immunoSEQ assay was v3.0, run at survey level. The data were produced by immunoSEQ multiplex PCR, yet TCRdb's version contains in-frame clones alone and is incomplete. This sample has roughly 15,000 clones, with 90% to 95% found just once. The sequencing used unsorted PBMCs, collected 0.6 years after starting antiretroviral therapy. Every receptor here comes from a woman aged 40 to 50 with HIV.

This CDR3 reads CASSYAYGGAATEAFF. For the CDR3, the DNA is TGTGCCAGCAGTTACGCCTACGGCGGAGCTGCCACTGAAGCTTTCTTT. The rearrangement uses TRBV6-5 and TRBJ1-1; no clear D gene. CDR3 length equals 16 residues. The V gene lost 2 bases and the J gene lost 4 bases, with 17 bases spanning the gap. CDR1 and CDR2 from the germline V gene are MNHEY and SVGAGI.

The gene calls are TRBV7-2 and TRBJ2-2, with a possible D match to TRBD2 (7 bases). The CDR3 has 16 amino acids. V gave up 3 bases and J gave up 7 bases, with 18 bases separating them. Looked up from germline, CDR1 is SGHTA and CDR2 is FQGNSA. CDR3 sequence reads: CASSLGGGDGSGELFF. DNA of the CDR3: TGTGCCAGCAGCTTGGGCGGGGGCGATGGAAGCGGGGAGCTGTTTTTT.

The chain links TRBV19 to TRBJ1-1; D is uncertain. The germline V gene encodes CDR1 LNHDA and CDR2 SQIVND (reference sequence). The germline V and J ends were trimmed by 0 bases and 0 bases, with 11 bases remaining between them. This CDR3 comprises 16 residues. This chain's CDR3 is CASSIDVNSMNTEAFF. The CDR3 bases are TGTGCCAGTAGTATAGACGTCAACAGTATGAACACTGAAGCTTTCTTT. Variable domain in full (rest from reference TRBV19 and TRBJ1-1): DGGITQSPKYLFRKEGQNVTLSCEQNLNHDAMYWYRQDPGQGLRLIYYSQIVNDFQKGDIAEGYSVSREKKESFPLTVTSAQKNPTAFYLCASSIDVNSMNTEAFFGQGTRLTVV.

This clone was counted once. The rearrangement links TRBV18 to TRBJ1-5, with TRBD1 matching 8 bases. Germline values: CDR1 KGHSH, CDR2 LQKENI. The CDR3 length is 15 residues. Unmatched junction bases numbered 6, after V lost 2 bases and J lost 6 bases. CDR3 bases: TGTGCCAGCTCACCATCGACAGGGGAGAGTCAGCCCCAGCATTTT. It is translated as CASSPSTGESQPQHF.

The rearrangement uses TRBV7-2 and TRBJ2-5, with TRBD2 matching over 8 bases. Germline trimming cut 0 bases from V and 5 bases from J; bases unmatched to any gene: 14. CDR3 length: 18 amino acids. Per the germline V gene, CDR1 is SGHTA and CDR2 is FQGNSA. The CDR3 nucleotides are TGTGCCAGCAGCTTAGCGTCCTGGGGCGGGGGGCGAGAGGAGACCCAGTACTTC. Encoded protein: CASSLASWGGGREETQYF.

V gene TRBV19 combines with J gene TRBJ1-5; the D gene is possibly TRBD1 (5 bases). The CDR3 extends over 16 amino acids. Germline assignment: CDR1 LNHDA and CDR2 SQIVND (reference sequence). Trimming took 5 bases from V and 2 from J, leaving 16 bases between them. CDR3 sequence reads: CASSPTKGTGNQPQHF. The CDR3 DNA follows: TGTGCCAGTAGTCCTACCAAAGGGACTGGCAATCAGCCCCAGCATTTT. The complete variable domain, with remaining parts taken from reference TRBV19 and TRBJ1-5, reads DGGITQSPKYLFRKEGQNVTLSCEQNLNHDAMYWYRQDPGQGLRLIYYSQIVNDFQKGDIAEGYSVSREKKESFPLTVTSAQKNPTAFYLCASSPTKGTGNQPQHFGDGTRLSIL.

The chain employs TRBV4-3 and TRBJ1-2; no definite D call. Germline CDR1 and CDR2: LGHNA and YSLEER. CDR3 length equals 15 residues. V lost 0 bases to trimming and J lost 0 bases, with 8 bases between them. The CDR3 is CASSQDHLANYGYTF. The CDR3 DNA sequence: TGCGCCAGCAGCCAAGACCACTTAGCTAACTATGGCTACACCTTC.

The chain combines TRBV6-5 with TRBJ2-2, with 12 bases identical to TRBD1. Germline V lookup: CDR1 MNHEY, CDR2 SVGAGI. This CDR3 comprises 16 residues. J was trimmed by 3 bases and V by 4 bases; bases with no gene match: 3. This CDR3 reads CASSWGQGADTGELFF. For the CDR3, the DNA is TGTGCCAGCAGTTGGGGACAGGGGGCGGACACCGGGGAGCTGTTTTTT.

This clone appeared a single time. This rearrangement joins TRBV19 to TRBJ2-5; the D call may be TRBD1 or TRBD2 (5 bases each). Trimming left V 5 bases short and J 0 bases short, with 13 bases between. The CDR3 covers 15 residues. Germline V gene lookup returns CDR1 LNHDA and CDR2 SQIVND (reference sequence). CDR3 protein: CASSPREGDQETQYF. The CDR3 coding sequence is TGTGCCAGTAGTCCTCGGGAAGGGGACCAAGAGACCCAGTACTTC.

This chain's CDR3 is CASSPLTGANTGELFF. The CDR3 nucleotides read TGTGCCAGCAGCCCACTGACCGGAGCGAACACCGGGGAGCTGTTTTTT. The chain recombines TRBV9 with TRBJ2-2; D unclear. The V gene lost 4 bases and the J gene lost 0 bases, with 13 bases spanning the gap. The CDR3 spans 16 residues. Germline-derived CDR1 and CDR2 are SGDLS and YYNGEE.

This chain joins TRBV7-2 and TRBJ1-2; D is undetermined. Per the germline V gene, CDR1 is SGHTA and CDR2 is FQGNSA. The CDR3 consists of 13 residues. V dropped 1 base and J dropped 6 bases, with 9 bases sitting between them. CDR3 loop: CASSLGWNNGYTF. In DNA form, the CDR3 reads TGTGCCAGCAGCTTAGGATGGAACAATGGCTACACCTTC.

The rearrangement links TRBV11-2 to TRBJ2-3; TRBD1 aligns across 10 bases. V lost 3 bases to trimming and J lost 4 bases; unmatched junction nucleotides: 4. Germline values: CDR1 SGHAT, CDR2 FQNNGV. The CDR3 sequence is 15 residues long. The CDR3 coding sequence is TGTGCCAGCAGCTTGTGGACAGGGGGAGCAGATACGCAGTATTTT. Amino acid sequence: CASSLWTGGADTQYF.

This chain connects TRBV7-9 to TRBJ2-7; TRBD1 aligns across 7 bases. The CDR3 loop spans 13 amino acids. V trimming: 5 bases; J trimming: 5 bases; junction bases outside the gene matches: 6. CDR1 and CDR2 (germline): SEHNR, FQNEAQ (reference sequence). The CDR3 DNA is TGTGCCAGCAGCGTCGGACAGGTGGACGAGCAGTACTTC. This sequence encodes CASSVGQVDEQYF.

The V gene is TRBV9, the J gene TRBJ2-2; 11 nucleotides align to TRBD2. The germline V gene encodes CDR1 SGDLS and CDR2 YYNGEE. Losses at the gene ends were 0 bases for V and 4 bases for J; bases not matched to a gene: 11. The CDR3 spans 19 residues. CDR3 in DNA: TGTGCCAGCAGCGTAGCGGCTAGCGGGGGGCGGGTCGTCACCGGGGAGCTGTTTTTT. As protein: CASSVAASGGRVVTGELFF.

The gene calls are TRBV7-9 and TRBJ2-2; the D is unclear. Trimming pared 4 bases from V and 0 bases from J, leaving 15 bases between. Germline loops: CDR1 SEHNR, CDR2 FQNEAQ (reference sequence). The length of the CDR3 is 17 residues. The CDR3 DNA reads TGTGCCAGCAGCTCCCAGGCGCAGTTCGCGAACACCGGGGAGCTGTTTTTT. This encodes CASSSQAQFANTGELFF.

The gene calls are TRBV19 and TRBJ1-2; perhaps TRBD1 as D (6 bases). CDR3 length equals 13 residues. V was shortened by 3 bases and J by 8 bases, with 13 bases between the two germline ends. Germline lookup yields CDR1 LNHDA and CDR2 SQIVND (reference sequence). CDR3 coding DNA: TGTGCCAGTAGTATTCGAACAGGGTACGGCTACACCTTC. This codes for CASSIRTGYGYTF.

The table lists this clone with a few counts. This rearrangement joins TRBV19 to TRBJ2-7; a weak D match, TRBD1 (6 bases). Trimming cost V 4 bases and J 4 bases, with 8 bases left between them. The CDR3 has 12 residues. The germline CDR1 and CDR2 sequences are LNHDA and SQIVND (reference sequence). The CDR3 sequence is CASSTQGYEQYF. The CDR3 DNA reads TGTGCCAGTAGTACACAGGGTTACGAGCAGTACTTC.

This sequence joins TRBV30 and TRBJ2-3, with 8 positions matching TRBD2. The CDR3 spans 17 residues. Per germline, CDR1 GTSNPN and CDR2 SVGIG (reference sequence). The V segment lost 0 bases and the J segment 3 bases; nucleotides outside the gene matches: 11. CDR3 region: CAWSVWRTRGGTDTQYF. CDR3 nucleotide sequence: TGTGCCTGGAGTGTATGGAGGACCCGCGGGGGGACAGATACGCAGTATTTT.

This chain joins TRBV4-1 and TRBJ1-5; possibly TRBD1 for D (5 bases). Trimming removed 4 bases at V and 4 bases at J, with 11 bases between. CDR3 length: 14 residues. Germline V gene data show CDR1 as MGHRA and CDR2 as YSYEKL. This CDR3 reads CASSPTAGNQPQHF. The CDR3 region has the DNA TGCGCCAGCAGCCCTACAGCAGGGAATCAGCCCCAGCATTTT.

The chain joins TRBV18 to TRBJ2-2; weak D call: TRBD1 (7 bases). This CDR3 is 19 amino acids long. Germline-derived CDR1 and CDR2 are KGHSH and LQKENI. V was shortened by 3 bases and J by 0 bases, with 20 bases between the two germline ends. CDR3 protein: CASSPWGLLGQTNTGELFF. CDR3 sequence (DNA): TGTGCCAGCTCACCTTGGGGACTGCTGGGACAGACGAACACCGGGGAGCTGTTTTTT. The complete variable domain, with remaining parts taken from reference TRBV18 and TRBJ2-2, reads NAGVMQNPRHLVRRRGQEARLRCSPMKGHSHVYWYRQLPEEGLKFMVYLQKENIIDESGMPKERFSAEFPKEGPSILRIQQVVRGDSAAYFCASSPWGLLGQTNTGELFFGEGSRLTVL.

This chain joins TRBV27 and TRBJ1-2, with D possibly being TRBD1 (5 bases). The germline CDR1 and CDR2 sequences are MNHEY and SMNVEV (reference sequence). Trimming stripped 3 bases from V and 6 bases from J, with 20 bases between. The CDR3 loop spans 16 amino acids. As DNA, the CDR3 is TGTGCCAGCAGTTTCGGGCGGGGAGGGGAGGGGAATGGCTACACCTTC. Translating gives CASSFGRGGEGNGYTF.

V is TRBV18 and J is TRBJ1-6; 9 bases are a match to TRBD1. Germline-derived CDR1 and CDR2 are KGHSH and LQKENI. The length of the CDR3 is 16 residues. The trim removed 2 bases at V and 8 bases at J, leaving 7 bases unmatched. The CDR3 spells CASSPRTGAIDSPLHF. In DNA, the CDR3 is TGTGCCAGCTCACCAAGGACAGGGGCCATAGATTCACCCCTCCACTTT.

This clone was seen just once. The V gene is TRBV9, the J gene TRBJ2-3; 15 bases line up with TRBD2. The junction had 4 bases not matched to a gene; V was cut back by 0 bases and J by 2 bases. Germline V gives CDR1 SGDLS, CDR2 YYNGEE. CDR3 length equals 18 residues. CDR3 coding DNA: TGTGCCAGCAGCGTAGAAGGACTAGCGGGGGGGATCACAGATACGCAGTATTTT. Translated, it gives CASSVEGLAGGITDTQYF. Based on the CDR3 plus reference TRBV9 and TRBJ2-3, the full variable domain is DSGVTQTPKHLITATGQRVTLRCSPRSGDLSVYWYQQSLDQGLQFLIQYYNGEERAKGNILERFSAQQFPDLHSELNLSSLELGDSALYFCASSVEGLAGGITDTQYFGPGTRLTVL.

V and J are TRBV5-1 and TRBJ2-2; D gene ambiguous. V lost 0 bases, J lost 1 base, and 4 bases lay in between. Germline CDR1 and CDR2: SGHRS and YFSETQ. The length of the CDR3 is 14 residues. The CDR3 loop reads CASSLGQNTGELFF. CDR3 nucleotide sequence: TGCGCCAGCAGCTTGGGGCAGAACACCGGGGAGCTGTTTTTT.

Only one count was recorded for this clone. V and J are TRBV4-3 and TRBJ1-2; a possible D gene is TRBD1 (6 bases). There are 14 residues in the CDR3. Germline V gives CDR1 LGHNA, CDR2 YSLEER. Between the trimmed V and J ends, which lost 0 bases and 7 bases, there was a span of 12 bases. CDR3 residues: CASSQDLGAGGYTF. In DNA, the CDR3 is TGCGCCAGCAGCCAAGATCTGGGGGCAGGTGGCTACACCTTC.

This chain uses TRBV15 with TRBJ2-2; D assignment may be TRBD1 or TRBD2 (7 bases each). The length of the CDR3 is 16 residues. Trimming removed 0 bases from V and 6 bases from J, with 14 bases in between. Per the germline V gene, CDR1 is LNHNV and CDR2 is YYDKDF (reference sequence). CDR3 residues: CATSREAGGAAGELFF. Here the CDR3 DNA reads TGTGCCACCAGCAGAGAGGCAGGGGGGGCCGCCGGGGAGCTGTTTTTT.

The rearrangement joins TRBV27 to TRBJ1-5; D gene uncertain. This CDR3 region has 15 residues. Deletions cut 3 bases from V and 5 bases from J, with 14 bases between. From germline, CDR1 is MNHEY and CDR2 SMNVEV (reference sequence). The CDR3 sequence is CASSLGSKPHQPQHF. The CDR3 DNA follows: TGTGCCAGCAGTTTGGGAAGCAAGCCCCATCAGCCCCAGCATTTT.

The chain links TRBV19 to TRBJ2-7; 11 positions match TRBD1. The germline CDR1 and CDR2 sequences are LNHDA and SQIVND (reference sequence). The CDR3 is made up of 15 amino acids. Losses at the gene ends were 9 bases for V and 3 bases for J; bases not matched to a gene: 10. CDR3 DNA sequence: TGTGCCAGCACTTCGGGGGGGACAGGGGGCTACGAGCAGTACTTC. Its protein is CASTSGGTGGYEQYF.

The chain is built from TRBV19 and TRBJ2-7; 10 positions agree with TRBD1. The V gene's germline CDR1 is LNHDA and CDR2 SQIVND (reference sequence). The ends lost 4 bases at V and 4 bases at J; junction bases unmatched: 1. CDR3 length equals 13 residues. CDR3 nucleotides: TGTGCCAGTAGTAAGGGACAGGGGTACGAGCAGTACTTC. This gives the protein CASSKGQGYEQYF.

J is TRBJ1-1 and V is TRBV5-6; no firm D call. Per the germline V gene, CDR1 is SGHDT and CDR2 is YYEEEE. V was pared by 5 bases and J by 1 base, with 15 bases between. This CDR3 comprises 15 residues. The CDR3 region is CASRPLKRSNTEAFF. The DNA of the CDR3 is TGTGCCAGCAGACCCTTGAAACGGTCGAACACTGAAGCTTTCTTT.